This TCR beta chain was identified during a study of blood T cell repertoires in COVID-19. At the level of the study: Specimens from acute and convalescent COVID-19 originated in the United States, Italy and Spain. PBMCs, B-cell-depleted T cells, or T cells provided the cDNA or gDNA that made up the material.

This CDR3 region has 13 residues. CDR1 is LNHDA, CDR2 SQIVND, per germline (reference sequence). Trimming shortened V by 4 bases and J by 3 bases, and 9 bases separated the two germline ends. Seattle's enrolled individuals joined amid active infection and were then monitored longitudinally. As processed by the authors: For nucleated cells, counts were estimated from reference gene primer amplification. TCRdb keeps only in-frame clones here, not all; method: immunoSEQ multiplex PCR. V and J calls and clone size are given by that table; D and trimming were obtained from the DNA. The sample contains about 49,000 clones, 81% of which appear only once.

The receptor comes from a woman older than 75 with COVID-19, enrolled during active disease. The rearrangement links TRBV19 to TRBJ2-5; no reliable D call. Sample: peripheral blood. The CDR3 DNA is TGTGCCAGTAGTAGTTCGGTAAAAGAGACCCAGTACTTC. As protein: CASSSSVKETQYF.